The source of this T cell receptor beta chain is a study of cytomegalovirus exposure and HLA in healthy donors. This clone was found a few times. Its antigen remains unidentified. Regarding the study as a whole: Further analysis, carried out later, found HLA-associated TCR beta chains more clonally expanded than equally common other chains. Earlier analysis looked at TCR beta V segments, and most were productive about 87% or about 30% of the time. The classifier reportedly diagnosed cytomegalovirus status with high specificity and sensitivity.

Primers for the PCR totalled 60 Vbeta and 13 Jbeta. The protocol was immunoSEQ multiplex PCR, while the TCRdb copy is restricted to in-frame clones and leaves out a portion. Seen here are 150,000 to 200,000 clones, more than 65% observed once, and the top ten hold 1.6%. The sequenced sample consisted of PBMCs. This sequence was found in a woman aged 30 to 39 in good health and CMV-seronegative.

The CDR3 DNA reads TGTGCCAGCAGCAAAGTAACACAGCCCTTTATGAGTACATCGTGTGTGGTAATCTACGAGCAGTACTTC. Translated: CASSKVTQPFMSTSCVVIYEQYF. This chain links TRBV21-1 with TRBJ2-7; the D call TRBD1 from the table was never checked on the DNA. TRBV21-1 is reported as a pseudogene. This CDR3 region has 23 residues.